This T cell receptor beta chain was identified during a study of post-analysis software for immune sequencing data. Unique-molecular-identifier-tagged TCR beta cDNA libraries were used. TCRdb passed the PCR reads through MiXCR, listing each CDR3 protein once. The sample has fewer than 850,000 distinct CDR3 sequences; about 32% are singletons. Sequencing was carried out using blood. This TCR was recovered from a girl under 18 with multiple sclerosis.

The CDR3 DNA reads TGTGCCAGCAGCTTAGATTCCGTGACTGAAGCTTTCTTT. Protein sequence: CASSLDSVTEAFF. This sequence joins TRBV7-6 and TRBJ1-1, with D unclear. Between the trimmed V and J ends, which lost 1 base and 5 bases, there was a span of 8 bases. This CDR3 is 13 amino acids long. Germline V CDR1 and CDR2: SGHVS, FNYEAQ. The full variable domain, its missing parts supplied by reference TRBV7-6 and TRBJ1-1, is GAGVSQSPRYKVTKRGQDVALRCDPISGHVSLYWYRQALGQGPEFLTYFNYEAQQDKSGLPNDRFSAERPEGSISTLTIQRTEQRDSAMYRCASSLDSVTEAFFGQGTRLTVV.